The 3 T cell receptor beta chains presented below share a single source sample, sequenced in a study of T cell clonality in common variable immunodeficiency. TCRdb keeps only in-frame clones here, not all; method: immunoSEQ multiplex PCR. The specimen has approximately 57,000 clones, none found just once. Material for sequencing was peripheral blood mononuclear cells. The receptor source for this set is a person aged 18 to 75 in good health.

This clone occurred many times. The read stops 3 residues short of the end of the CDR3; the missing end is completed from the germline J gene. This chain connects TRBV10-1 to TRBJ2-1; 10 bases match TRBD2. CDR1 is WNHNN, CDR2 SYGVQD, per germline (reference sequence). This CDR3 is built from 17 residues. Losses at the gene ends were 6 bases for V and 5 bases for J; bases not matched to a gene: 13. The part of the CDR3 DNA that was read is TGCGCCAGCAGCGACGGTAGGTTAGCGGGAGGAGACAATGAG. Encoded protein: CASSDGRLAGGDNE. The full CDR3 protein reads CASSDGRLAGGDNEQFF.

This clone occurred many times. The read finishes 3 residues shy of the CDR3 end, and the germline J gene is used to complete it. The chain is built from TRBV5-6 and TRBJ2-1, with 10 bases that match TRBD2. Losses at the gene ends were 5 bases for V and 3 bases for J; bases not matched to a gene: 5. CDR1 is SGHDT and CDR2 is YYEEEE in the germline V gene. The CDR3 contains 15 residues. This chain's CDR3 is CASSYTSGVYNEQFF. The CDR3 bases that were read are TGTGCCAGCAGTTACACTAGCGGGGTCTACAATGAG.

This clone was picked up many times. The read stops 3 residues short of the end of the CDR3; the missing end is completed from the germline J gene. The rearrangement joins TRBV18 to TRBJ1-1, with a weak D call TRBD1 (5 bases). The CDR3 covers 13 residues. The V and J ends lost 6 bases and 4 bases respectively, with 12 bases between them. The germline CDR1 and CDR2 sequences are KGHSH and LQKENI. The CDR3 here is CASSPVGGTEAFF. The CDR3 bases that were read are TGTGCCAGCTCCCCAGTGGGGGGCACTGAA.